This paragraph covers one T cell receptor beta chain sequence. Its antigen is as yet unknown. CDR1 and CDR2 (germline): ENHRY, SYGVKD. CDR3 length equals 14 residues. Trimming removed 3 bases from V and 1 base from J, with 10 bases in between. The data originate from a study of T cell responses to AZD1222 COVID-19 vaccine. Overall study findings and caveats: Reportedly, close to half of spike-specific TCRs are directed against unmutated variant regions. Just a handful of people given AZD1222 tested seropositive at baseline. Dominant at 160-218 and 743-854, vaccine-associated CD4 TCRs also spanned spike. Possibly, clonal diversity was underestimated; donors were largely white British and included more females.

Measured with immunoSEQ multiplex PCR; TCRdb has only the in-frame clones, and not every one. The data show over 130,000 clones, about 90% seen once. The chain has TRBV10-3 and TRBJ2-7, with D maybe TRBD1 (6 bases). The sequences come from peripheral blood, collected 28 days after the second AZD1222 dose. This TCR was sampled from an adult who received the AZD1222 COVID-19 vaccine. CDR3 sequence: CAISEMDRSYEQYF. CDR3 DNA sequence: TGTGCCATCAGTGAAATGGACAGATCCTACGAGCAGTACTTC.